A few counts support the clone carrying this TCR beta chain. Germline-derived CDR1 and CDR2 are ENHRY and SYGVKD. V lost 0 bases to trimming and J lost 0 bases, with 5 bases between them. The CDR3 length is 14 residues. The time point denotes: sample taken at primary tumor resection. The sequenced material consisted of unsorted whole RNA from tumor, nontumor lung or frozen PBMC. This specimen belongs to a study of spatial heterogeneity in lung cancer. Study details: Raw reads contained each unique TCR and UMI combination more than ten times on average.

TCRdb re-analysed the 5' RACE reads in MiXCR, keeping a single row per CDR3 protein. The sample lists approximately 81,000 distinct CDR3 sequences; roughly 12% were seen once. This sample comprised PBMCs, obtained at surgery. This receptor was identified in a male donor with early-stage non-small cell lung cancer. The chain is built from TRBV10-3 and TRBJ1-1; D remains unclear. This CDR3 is CAISESSVNTEAFF. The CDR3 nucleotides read TGTGCCATCAGTGAGTCGAGTGTGAACACTGAAGCTTTCTTT.